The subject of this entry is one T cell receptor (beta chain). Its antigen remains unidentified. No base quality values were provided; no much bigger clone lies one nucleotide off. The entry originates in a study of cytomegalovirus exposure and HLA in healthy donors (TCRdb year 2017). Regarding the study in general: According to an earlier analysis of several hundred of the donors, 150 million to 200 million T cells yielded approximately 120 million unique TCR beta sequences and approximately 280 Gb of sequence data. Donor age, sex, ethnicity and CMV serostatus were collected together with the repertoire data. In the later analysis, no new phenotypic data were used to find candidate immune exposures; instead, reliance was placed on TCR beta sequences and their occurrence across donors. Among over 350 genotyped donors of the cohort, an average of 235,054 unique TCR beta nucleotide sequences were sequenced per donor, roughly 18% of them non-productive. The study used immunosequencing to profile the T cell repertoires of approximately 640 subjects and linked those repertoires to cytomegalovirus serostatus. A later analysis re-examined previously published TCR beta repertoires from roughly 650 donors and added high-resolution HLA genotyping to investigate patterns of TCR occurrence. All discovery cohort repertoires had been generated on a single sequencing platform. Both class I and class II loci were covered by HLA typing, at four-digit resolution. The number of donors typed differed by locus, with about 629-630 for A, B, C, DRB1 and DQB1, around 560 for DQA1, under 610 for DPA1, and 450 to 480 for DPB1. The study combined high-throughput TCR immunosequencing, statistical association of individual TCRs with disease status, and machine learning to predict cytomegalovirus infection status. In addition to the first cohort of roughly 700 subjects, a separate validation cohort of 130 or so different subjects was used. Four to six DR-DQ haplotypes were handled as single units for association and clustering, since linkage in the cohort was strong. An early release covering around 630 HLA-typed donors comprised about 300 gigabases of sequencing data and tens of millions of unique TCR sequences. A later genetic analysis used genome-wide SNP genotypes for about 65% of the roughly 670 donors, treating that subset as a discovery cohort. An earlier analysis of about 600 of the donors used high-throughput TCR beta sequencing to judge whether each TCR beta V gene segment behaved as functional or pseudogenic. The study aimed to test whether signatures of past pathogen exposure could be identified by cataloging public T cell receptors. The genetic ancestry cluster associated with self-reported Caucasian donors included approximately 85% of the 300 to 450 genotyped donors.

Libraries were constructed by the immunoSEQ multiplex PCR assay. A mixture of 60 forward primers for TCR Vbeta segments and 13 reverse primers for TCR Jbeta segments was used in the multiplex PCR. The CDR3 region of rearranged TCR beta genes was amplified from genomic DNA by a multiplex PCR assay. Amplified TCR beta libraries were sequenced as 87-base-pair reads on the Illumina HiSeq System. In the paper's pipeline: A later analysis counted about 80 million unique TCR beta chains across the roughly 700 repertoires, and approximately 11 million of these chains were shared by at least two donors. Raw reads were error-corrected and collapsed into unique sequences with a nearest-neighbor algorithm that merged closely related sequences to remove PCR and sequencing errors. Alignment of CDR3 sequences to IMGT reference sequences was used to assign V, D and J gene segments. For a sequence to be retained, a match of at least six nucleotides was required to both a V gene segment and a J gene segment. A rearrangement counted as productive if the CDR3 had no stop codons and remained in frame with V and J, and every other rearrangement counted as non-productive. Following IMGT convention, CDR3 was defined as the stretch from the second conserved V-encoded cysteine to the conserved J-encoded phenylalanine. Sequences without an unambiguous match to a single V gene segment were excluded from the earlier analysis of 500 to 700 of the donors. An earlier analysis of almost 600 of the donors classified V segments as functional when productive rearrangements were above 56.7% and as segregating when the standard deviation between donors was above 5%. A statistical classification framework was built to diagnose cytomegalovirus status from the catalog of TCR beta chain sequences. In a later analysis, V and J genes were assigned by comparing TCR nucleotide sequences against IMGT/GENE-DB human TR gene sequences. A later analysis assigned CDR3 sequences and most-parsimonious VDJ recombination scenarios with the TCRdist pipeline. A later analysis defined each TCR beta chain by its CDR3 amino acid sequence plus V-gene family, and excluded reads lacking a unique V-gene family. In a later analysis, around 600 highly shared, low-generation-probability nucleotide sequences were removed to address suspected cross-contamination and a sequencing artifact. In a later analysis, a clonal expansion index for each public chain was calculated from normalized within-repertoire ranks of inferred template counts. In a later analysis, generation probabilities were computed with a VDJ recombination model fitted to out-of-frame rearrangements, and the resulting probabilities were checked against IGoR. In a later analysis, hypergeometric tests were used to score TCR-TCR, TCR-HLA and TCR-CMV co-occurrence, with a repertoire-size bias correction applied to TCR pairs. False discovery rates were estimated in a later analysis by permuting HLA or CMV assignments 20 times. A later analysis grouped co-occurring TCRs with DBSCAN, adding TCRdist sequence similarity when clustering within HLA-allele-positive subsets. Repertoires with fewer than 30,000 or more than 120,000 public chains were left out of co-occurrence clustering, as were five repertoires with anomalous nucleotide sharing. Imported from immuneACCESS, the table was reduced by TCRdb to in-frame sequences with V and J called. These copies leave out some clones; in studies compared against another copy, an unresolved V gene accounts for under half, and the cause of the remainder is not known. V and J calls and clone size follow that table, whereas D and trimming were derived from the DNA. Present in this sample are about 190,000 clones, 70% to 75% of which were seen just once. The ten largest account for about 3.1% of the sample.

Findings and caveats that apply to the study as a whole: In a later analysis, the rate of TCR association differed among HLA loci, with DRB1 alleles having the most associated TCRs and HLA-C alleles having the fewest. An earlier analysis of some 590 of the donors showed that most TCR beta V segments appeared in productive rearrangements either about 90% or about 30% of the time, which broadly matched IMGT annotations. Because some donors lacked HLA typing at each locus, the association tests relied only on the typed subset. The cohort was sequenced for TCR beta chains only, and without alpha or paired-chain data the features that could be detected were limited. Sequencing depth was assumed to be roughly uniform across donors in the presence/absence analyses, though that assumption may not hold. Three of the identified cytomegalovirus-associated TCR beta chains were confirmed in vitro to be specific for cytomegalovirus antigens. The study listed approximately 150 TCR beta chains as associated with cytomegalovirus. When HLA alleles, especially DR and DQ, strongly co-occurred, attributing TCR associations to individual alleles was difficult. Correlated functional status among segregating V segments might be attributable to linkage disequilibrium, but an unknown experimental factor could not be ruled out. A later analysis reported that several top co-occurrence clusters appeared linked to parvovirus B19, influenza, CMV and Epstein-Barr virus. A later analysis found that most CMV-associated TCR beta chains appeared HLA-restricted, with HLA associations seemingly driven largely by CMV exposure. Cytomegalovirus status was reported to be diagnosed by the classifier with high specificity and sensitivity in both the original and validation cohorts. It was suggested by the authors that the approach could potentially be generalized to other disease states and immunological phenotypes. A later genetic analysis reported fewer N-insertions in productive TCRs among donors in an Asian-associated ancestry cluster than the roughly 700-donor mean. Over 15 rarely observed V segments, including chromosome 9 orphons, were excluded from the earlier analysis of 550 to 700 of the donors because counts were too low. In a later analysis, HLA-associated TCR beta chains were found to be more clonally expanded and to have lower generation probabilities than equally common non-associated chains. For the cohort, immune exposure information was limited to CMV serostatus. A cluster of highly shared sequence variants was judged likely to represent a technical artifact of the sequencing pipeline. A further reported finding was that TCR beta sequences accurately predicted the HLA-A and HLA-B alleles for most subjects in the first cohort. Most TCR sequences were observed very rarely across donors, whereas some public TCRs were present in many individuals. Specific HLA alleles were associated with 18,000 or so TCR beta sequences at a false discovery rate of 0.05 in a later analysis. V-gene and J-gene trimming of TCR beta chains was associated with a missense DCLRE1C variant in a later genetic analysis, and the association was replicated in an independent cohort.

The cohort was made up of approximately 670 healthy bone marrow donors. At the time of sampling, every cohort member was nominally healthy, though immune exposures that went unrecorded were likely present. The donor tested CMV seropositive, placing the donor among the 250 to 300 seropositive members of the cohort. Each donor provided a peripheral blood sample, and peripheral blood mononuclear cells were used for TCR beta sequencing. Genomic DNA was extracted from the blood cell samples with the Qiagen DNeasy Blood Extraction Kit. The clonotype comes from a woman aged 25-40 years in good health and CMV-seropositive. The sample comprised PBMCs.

CDR3 loop: CASSISPQPTGQPQHF. The sequenced DNA: TGTGCCAGTAGTATATCGCCCCAACCGACGGGGCAGCCCCAGCATTTT. The sequence links TRBV19 to TRBJ1-5; the D gene is unclear. Inclusive of the bounding cysteine and phenylalanine, the CDR3 is 16 residues long. The kept DNA is CDR3 alone, 48 bases in frame from the first base. Between the V and J ends, shortened by 2 bases and 7 bases respectively, the junction contains 18 bases. CDR1 and CDR2 are drawn from the germline V gene (reference sequence): LNHDA, SQIVND.